This is a list of T cell receptor beta chains from one sample in a study of blood T cell repertoires in COVID-19. TCRdb's table, derived via immunoSEQ multiplex PCR, lists solely in-frame clones and lacks some. This sample has some 350,000 clones, with 80% to 90% found just once. Sequencing was carried out using PBMCs or T cells enriched from blood (not recorded which). These TCRs come from a man in his late teens or twenties who had recovered from COVID-19. Each CDR3 is given with its conserved first and last residue. Each record gives: J gene, V gene, D gene, clone size, CDR3 DNA, CDR3 protein. A D gene is named only where the DNA matches it firmly. Clone size is stated in some rows and not others, as once, few, many or a class when expanded.

>TRBJ2-1|TRBV25-1|TRBD2|.
TGTGCCAGCAGTGAATATAGGACTAGCGGGACTCTGGACAATGAGCAGTTCTTC
CASSEYRTSGTLDNEQFF
>TRBJ1-1|TRBV7-9|.|.
TGTGCCAGCAGCTTAGCCGGCCGGGGGGCCGAAGCTTTCTTT
CASSLAGRGAEAFF
>TRBJ2-1|TRBV7-2|TRBD2|.
TGTGCCAGCAGCCGGGGGAGGGTCGAGCAGTTCTTC
CASSRGRVEQFF
>TRBJ1-2|TRBV6-5|.|once
TGTGCCAGCAGTTACTCGTACGCAAACGGGAACTATGGCTACACCTTC
CASSYSYANGNYGYTF
>TRBJ1-1|TRBV28|.|.
TGTGCTTCTGTATCGGTTTCCGCTTTCTTT
CASVSVSAFF
>TRBJ1-5|TRBV6-5|TRBD1|.
TGTGCCAGCAGCCCACAGGGGAGCCAGCCCCAGCATTTT
CASSPQGSQPQHF
>TRBJ1-6|TRBV19|TRBD1|.
TGTGCCAGTAGCCAGACCCCGGGACAGGGGGTTTCCTATAATTCACCCCTCCACTTT
CASSQTPGQGVSYNSPLHF
>TRBJ1-2|TRBV4-1|.|.
TGCGCCAGCAGCCAAGTATTGAGAGGGGGCTATGGCTACACCTTC
CASSQVLRGGYGYTF
>TRBJ1-2|TRBV2|TRBD1|.
TGTGCCAGCAGTGCCCAGGGGGCAGACTATGGCTACACCTTC
CASSAQGADYGYTF
>TRBJ1-1|TRBV5-6|.|.
TGTGCCAGCAGCTTCCCGCCAGGGCAGAGGAACACTGAAGCTTTCTTT
CASSFPPGQRNTEAFF
>TRBJ2-3|TRBV18|.|once
TGTGCCAGCTCACCAACGGGAGCGGGCACAGATACGCAGTATTTT
CASSPTGAGTDTQYF
>TRBJ2-1|TRBV2|TRBD2|once
TGTGCCAGCAAACTAGCGGGAGGGGCCTCCTACAATGAGCAGTTCTTC
CASKLAGGASYNEQFF
>TRBJ1-3|TRBV7-8|TRBD1|.
TGTGCCAGCAGCCGTCACTTTATAGGGACAGAAGGAAACACCATATATTTT
CASSRHFIGTEGNTIYF
>TRBJ2-4|TRBV7-9|.|once
TGTGCCAGCAGCCGGGACAACCGGAACATTCAGTACTTC
CASSRDNRNIQYF
>TRBJ1-1|TRBV2|TRBD1|.
TGTGCCAGCGCCATACAGGGGGCGAACACTGAAGCTTTCTTT
CASAIQGANTEAFF
>TRBJ2-5|TRBV10-3|.|once
TGTGCCATCAGTGGGACAAGGACAGAGACCCAGTACTTC
CAISGTRTETQYF
>TRBJ2-1|TRBV12-5|TRBD2|.
TGTGCTAGTGGTTTGGTCGGGGGGACGCGCGATGAGCAGTTCTTC
CASGLVGGTRDEQFF
>TRBJ1-2|TRBV7-3|.|.
TGTGCCAGCAACAAGACAGGTCGGTCGGAGGAGGGCTACACCTTC
CASNKTGRSEEGYTF
>TRBJ2-1|TRBV28|.|once
TGTGCCAGCAGCCCTATCCTAGCGCCCCCCAAAGAATACAATGAGCAGTTCTTC
CASSPILAPPKEYNEQFF
>TRBJ2-1|TRBV28|TRBD1|once
TGTGCCAGCAGCCCTGCTGGGACAGCTTTTCGTGAGCAGTTCTTC
CASSPAGTAFREQFF